This T cell receptor (beta chain) was captured by sequencing in a study of T cells in Graves' hyperthyroidism and ophthalmopathy. Study-wide results and caveats: Before onset, ophthalmopathy was predicted by the model a median around 6 months earlier.

RNA transcripts provided the source from which TCR beta CDR3 regions were amplified. HTBI primers were used for first-round RT-PCR of the TCR CDR3. TCRdb re-derived calls from the multiplex PCR reads in MiXCR, one entry per CDR3 protein. The profile shows about 380,000 distinct CDR3 sequences, about 18% of them singletons. The CDR3 length is 13 residues. This clonotype was found many times. Antigen specificity is unknown. The junction departs from germline at one end; a sequencing error may be responsible. The sequenced material came from blood. The TCR was taken from a man aged 18-30 years with Graves' ophthalmopathy. The chain combines TRBV12-3 or TRBV12-4 with TRBJ2-5; D not certain. The CDR3 is CASSLGPQETQYF. In DNA form, the CDR3 reads TGTGCCAGCAGCTTAGGGCCCCAAGAGACCCAGTACTTC.